This TCR beta chain came from a study of T cells in Graves' hyperthyroidism and ophthalmopathy. As for the study in general: At the time of initial diagnosis and before any treatment, peripheral blood was collected. Regarding the study as a whole: Most clonotypes expanded in thyroid above 0.001 were likewise present in blood.

The CDR3 covers 16 residues. Trimming at V came to 1 base and at J to 3 bases, leaving 6 bases not matched to a gene. Amplified TCR beta CDR3 regions derived from RNA transcripts. A first-round RT-PCR of the TCR CDR3 used the HTBI primer set. TCRdb re-derived calls from the multiplex PCR reads in MiXCR, one entry per CDR3 protein. The data show roughly 520,000 distinct CDR3 sequences, roughly 24% seen once. Turning to this clonotype: No antigen is known for it.

Lactation, pregnancy, other autoimmune disease or uncontrolled infection excluded patients. For the diagnoses, clinical symptoms, serum thyroxine and TRAb, thyroid ultrasound and orbital computed tomography were used. The chain couples TRBV12-3 or TRBV12-4 to TRBJ2-7, with 10 nucleotides matching TRBD2. The source is a woman in her 30s with Graves' ophthalmopathy. Sequencing input: blood. The CDR3 sequence is CASSLEPAGGNYEQYF. The CDR3 DNA reads as TGTGCCAGCAGTTTAGAGCCAGCGGGGGGGAACTACGAGCAGTACTTC.